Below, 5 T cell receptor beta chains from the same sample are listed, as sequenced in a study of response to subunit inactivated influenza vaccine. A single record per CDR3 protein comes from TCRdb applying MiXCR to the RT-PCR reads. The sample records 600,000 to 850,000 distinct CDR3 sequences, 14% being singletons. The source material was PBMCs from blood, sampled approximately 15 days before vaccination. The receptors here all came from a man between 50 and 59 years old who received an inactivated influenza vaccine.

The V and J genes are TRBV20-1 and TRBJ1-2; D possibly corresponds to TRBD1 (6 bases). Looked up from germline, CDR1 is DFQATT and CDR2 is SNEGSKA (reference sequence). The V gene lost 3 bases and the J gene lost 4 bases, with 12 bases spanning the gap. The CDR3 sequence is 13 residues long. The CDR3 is CSASETGTYGYTF. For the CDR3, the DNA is TGCAGTGCTAGTGAAACAGGGACCTATGGCTACACCTTC.

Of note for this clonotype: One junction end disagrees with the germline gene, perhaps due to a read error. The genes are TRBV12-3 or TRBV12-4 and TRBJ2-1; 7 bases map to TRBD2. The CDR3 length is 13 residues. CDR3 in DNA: TGTGCCAGCAGTTTATCAGGGAGGGGAATCACAGTCTTC. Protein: CASSLSGRGITVF.

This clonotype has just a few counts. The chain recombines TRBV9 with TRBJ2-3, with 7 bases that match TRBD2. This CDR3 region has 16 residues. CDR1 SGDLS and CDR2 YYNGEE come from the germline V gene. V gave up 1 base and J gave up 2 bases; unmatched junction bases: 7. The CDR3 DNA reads TGTGCCAGCAGCGTAATGGGAGGGCAGTCCACAGATACGCAGTATTTT. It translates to CASSVMGGQSTDTQYF.

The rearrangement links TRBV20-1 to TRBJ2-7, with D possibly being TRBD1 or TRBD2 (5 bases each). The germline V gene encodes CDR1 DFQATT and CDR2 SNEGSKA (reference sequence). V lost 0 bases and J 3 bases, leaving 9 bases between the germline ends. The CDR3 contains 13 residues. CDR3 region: CSARDRDLYEQYF. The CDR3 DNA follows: TGCAGTGCTAGAGACAGGGACCTCTACGAGCAGTACTTC.

The CDR3 DNA is TGTGCCAGCAGCTCCCTAGCGGCTGCTTTTAATGAGCAGTTCTTC. It yields the protein CASSSLAAAFNEQFF. The chain links TRBV5-6 to TRBJ2-1; 7 bases map to TRBD2. This CDR3 contains 15 residues. Trimming removed 3 bases from V and 7 bases from J; junction bases left unmatched: 10. The germline gives CDR1 SGHDT, CDR2 YYEEEE.